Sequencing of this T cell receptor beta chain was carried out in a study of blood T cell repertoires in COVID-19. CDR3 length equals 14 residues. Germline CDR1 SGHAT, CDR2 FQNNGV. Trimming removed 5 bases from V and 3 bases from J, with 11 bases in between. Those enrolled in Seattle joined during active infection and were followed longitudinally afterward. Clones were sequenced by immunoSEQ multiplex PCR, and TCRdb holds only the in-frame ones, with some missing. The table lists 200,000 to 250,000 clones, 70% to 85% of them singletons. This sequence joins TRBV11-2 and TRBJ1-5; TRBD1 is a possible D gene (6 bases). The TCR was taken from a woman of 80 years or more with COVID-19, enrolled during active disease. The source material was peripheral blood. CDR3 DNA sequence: TGTGCCAGCAGCCTACAGGGAAACAATCAGCCCCAGCATTTT. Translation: CASSLQGNNQPQHF.